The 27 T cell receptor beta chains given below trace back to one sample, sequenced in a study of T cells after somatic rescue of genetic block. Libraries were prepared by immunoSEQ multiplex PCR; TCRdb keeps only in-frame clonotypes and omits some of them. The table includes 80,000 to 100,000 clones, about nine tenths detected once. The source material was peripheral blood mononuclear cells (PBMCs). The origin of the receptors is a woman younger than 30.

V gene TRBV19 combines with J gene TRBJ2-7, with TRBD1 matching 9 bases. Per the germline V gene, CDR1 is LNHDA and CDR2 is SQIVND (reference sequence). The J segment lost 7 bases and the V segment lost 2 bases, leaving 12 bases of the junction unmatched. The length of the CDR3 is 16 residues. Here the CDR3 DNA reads TGTGCCAGTAGTATAATTGCGGGACAGGGAATCGGGGAGCAGTACTTC. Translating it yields CASSIIAGQGIGEQYF.

DNA for the CDR3: TGTGCCAGCAGTTACTCCTCTAGCCCCCCCTTGACCCAGTACTTC. Amino acids: CASSYSSSPPLTQYF. The chain is built from TRBV6-5 and TRBJ2-5; D might be TRBD2 (5 bases). CDR1 MNHEY and CDR2 SVGAGI come from the germline V gene. Trimming took off 0 bases at V and 7 bases at J, with 15 bases between the two ends. The CDR3 spans 15 residues.

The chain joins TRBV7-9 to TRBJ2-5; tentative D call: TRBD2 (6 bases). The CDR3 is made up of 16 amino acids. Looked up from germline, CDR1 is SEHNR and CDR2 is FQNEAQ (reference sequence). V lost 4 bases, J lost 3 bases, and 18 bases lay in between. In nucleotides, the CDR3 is TGTGCCAGCAGCTCCCAGGGACTCCTCACCGAAGAGACCCAGTACTTC. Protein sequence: CASSSQGLLTEETQYF.

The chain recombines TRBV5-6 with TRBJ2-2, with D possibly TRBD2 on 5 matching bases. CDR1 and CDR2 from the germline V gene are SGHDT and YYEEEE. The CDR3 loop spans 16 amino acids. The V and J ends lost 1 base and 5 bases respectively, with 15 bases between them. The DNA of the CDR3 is TGTGCCAGCAGCTTGTTTGGGGAGTCTGGAACCGGGGAGCTGTTTTTT. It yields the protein CASSLFGESGTGELFF.

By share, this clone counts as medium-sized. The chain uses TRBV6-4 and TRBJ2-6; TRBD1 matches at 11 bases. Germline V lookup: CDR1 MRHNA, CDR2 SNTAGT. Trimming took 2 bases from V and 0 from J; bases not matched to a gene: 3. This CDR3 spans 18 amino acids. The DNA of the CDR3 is TGTGCCAGCAGTGACGGGACAGGGGGGAGCTCTGGGGCCAACGTCCTGACTTTC. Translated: CASSDGTGGSSGANVLTF.

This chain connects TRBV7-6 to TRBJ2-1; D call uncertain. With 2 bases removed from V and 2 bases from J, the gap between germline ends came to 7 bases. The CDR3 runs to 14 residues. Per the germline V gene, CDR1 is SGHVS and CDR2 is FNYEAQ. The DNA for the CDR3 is TGTGCCAGCAGCTTAACTGGGACCTACAATGAGCAGTTCTTC. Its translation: CASSLTGTYNEQFF.

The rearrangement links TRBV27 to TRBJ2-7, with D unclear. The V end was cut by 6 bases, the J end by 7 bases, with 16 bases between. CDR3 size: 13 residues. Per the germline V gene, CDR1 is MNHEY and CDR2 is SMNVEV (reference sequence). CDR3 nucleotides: TGTGCCAGCAGGGATTCGGGCTTTTTAGAGCAGTACTTC. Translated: CASRDSGFLEQYF.

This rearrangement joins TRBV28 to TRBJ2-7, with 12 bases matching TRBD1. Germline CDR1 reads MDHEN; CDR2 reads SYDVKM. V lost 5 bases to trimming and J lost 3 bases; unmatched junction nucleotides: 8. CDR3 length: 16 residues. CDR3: CASSLNRDRGHYEQYF. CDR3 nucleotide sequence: TGTGCCAGCAGTCTAAACCGGGACAGGGGGCACTACGAGCAGTACTTC.

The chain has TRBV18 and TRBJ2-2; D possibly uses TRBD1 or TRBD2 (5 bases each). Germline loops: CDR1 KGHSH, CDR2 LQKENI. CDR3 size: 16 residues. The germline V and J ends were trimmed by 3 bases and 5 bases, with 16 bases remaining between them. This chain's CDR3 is CASSPPQGRGTGELFF. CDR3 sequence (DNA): TGTGCCAGCTCACCTCCCCAGGGAAGAGGGACCGGGGAGCTGTTTTTT. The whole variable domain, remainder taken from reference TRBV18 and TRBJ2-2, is NAGVMQNPRHLVRRRGQEARLRCSPMKGHSHVYWYRQLPEEGLKFMVYLQKENIIDESGMPKERFSAEFPKEGPSILRIQQVVRGDSAAYFCASSPPQGRGTGELFFGEGSRLTVL.

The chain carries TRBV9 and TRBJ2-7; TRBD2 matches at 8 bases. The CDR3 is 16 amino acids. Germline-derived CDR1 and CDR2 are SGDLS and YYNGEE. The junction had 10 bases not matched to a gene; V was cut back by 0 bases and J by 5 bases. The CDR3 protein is CASSVASPGRVHEQYF. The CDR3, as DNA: TGTGCCAGCAGCGTAGCCTCGCCCGGGAGGGTACACGAGCAGTACTTC.

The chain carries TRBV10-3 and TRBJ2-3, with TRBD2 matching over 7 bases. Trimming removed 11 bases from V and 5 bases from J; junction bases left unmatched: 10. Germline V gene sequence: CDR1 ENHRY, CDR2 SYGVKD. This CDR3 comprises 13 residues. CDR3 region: CASTSSWVDTQYF. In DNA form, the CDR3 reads TGTGCCTCGACTAGCTCTTGGGTAGATACGCAGTATTTT.

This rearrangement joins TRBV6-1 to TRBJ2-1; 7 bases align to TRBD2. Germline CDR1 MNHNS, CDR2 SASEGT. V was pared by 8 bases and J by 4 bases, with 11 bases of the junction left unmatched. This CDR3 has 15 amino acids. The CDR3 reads CASGRGAGIYNEQFF. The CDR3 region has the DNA TGTGCCAGCGGTAGAGGAGCGGGGATTTACAATGAGCAGTTCTTC.

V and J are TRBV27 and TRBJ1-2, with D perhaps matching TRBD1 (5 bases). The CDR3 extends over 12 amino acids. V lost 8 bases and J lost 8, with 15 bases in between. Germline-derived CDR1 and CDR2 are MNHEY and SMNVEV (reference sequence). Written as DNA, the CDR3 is TGTGCCAGCCGCCAGGGCCCTCGAGGCTACACCTTC. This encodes CASRQGPRGYTF.

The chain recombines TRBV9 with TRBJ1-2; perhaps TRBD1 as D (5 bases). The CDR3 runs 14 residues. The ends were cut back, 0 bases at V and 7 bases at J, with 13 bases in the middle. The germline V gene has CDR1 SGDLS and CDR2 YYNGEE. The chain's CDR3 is CASSVADTSGGYTF. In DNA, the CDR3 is TGTGCCAGCAGCGTAGCGGACACTTCGGGTGGCTACACCTTC.

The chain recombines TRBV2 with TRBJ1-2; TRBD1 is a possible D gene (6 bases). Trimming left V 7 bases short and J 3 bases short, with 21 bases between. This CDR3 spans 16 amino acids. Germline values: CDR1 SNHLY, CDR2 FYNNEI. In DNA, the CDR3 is TGTGCCAGCACCGCCAGTTCGTCGGGGGGCGACTATGGCTACACCTTC. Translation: CASTASSSGGDYGYTF.

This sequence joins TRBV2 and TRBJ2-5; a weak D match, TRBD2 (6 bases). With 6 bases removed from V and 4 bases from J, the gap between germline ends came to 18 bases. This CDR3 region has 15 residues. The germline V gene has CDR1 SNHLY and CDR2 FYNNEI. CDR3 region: CASRGGRLGRETQYF. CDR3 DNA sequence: TGTGCCAGCAGGGGAGGACGGCTGGGACGAGAGACCCAGTACTTC.

The CDR3 loop reads CAITQGGKDGYTF. The CDR3 DNA reads TGTGCCATCACCCAGGGGGGGAAAGATGGCTACACCTTC. The V gene is TRBV10-3, the J gene TRBJ1-2; 7 nucleotides agree with TRBD1. Germline V lookup: CDR1 ENHRY, CDR2 SYGVKD. V lost 7 bases and J lost 6; bases outside the gene matches: 8. The CDR3 contains 13 residues.

The CDR3 DNA reads TGTGCCAGCAGTCCACCGGGGAGCTCCTACAATGAGCAGTTCTTC. Its translation is CASSPPGSSYNEQFF. V is TRBV28 and J is TRBJ2-1, with D possibly matching TRBD2 (5 bases). The germline V gene has CDR1 MDHEN and CDR2 SYDVKM. V lost 5 bases to trimming and J lost 0 bases, with 11 bases between them. The CDR3 spans 15 residues.

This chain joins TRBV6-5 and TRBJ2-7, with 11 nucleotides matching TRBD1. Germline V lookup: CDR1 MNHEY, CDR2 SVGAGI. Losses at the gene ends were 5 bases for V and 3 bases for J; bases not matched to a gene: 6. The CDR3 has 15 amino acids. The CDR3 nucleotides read TGTGCCAGCAGTCAGACCGGGACAGGGGGCTACGAGCAGTACTTC. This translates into CASSQTGTGGYEQYF.

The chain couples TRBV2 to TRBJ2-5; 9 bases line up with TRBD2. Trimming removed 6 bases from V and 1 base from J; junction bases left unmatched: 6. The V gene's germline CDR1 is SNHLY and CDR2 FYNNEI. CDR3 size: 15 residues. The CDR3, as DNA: TGTGCCAGCAGCATTAGCGGGGGCCTCCAAGAGACCCAGTACTTC. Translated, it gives CASSISGGLQETQYF.

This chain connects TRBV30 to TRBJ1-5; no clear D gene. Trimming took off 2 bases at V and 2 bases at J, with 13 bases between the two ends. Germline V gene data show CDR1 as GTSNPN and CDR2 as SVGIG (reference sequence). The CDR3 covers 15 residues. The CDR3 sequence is CAWSSPTTGNQPQHF. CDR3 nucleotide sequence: TGTGCCTGGAGTTCCCCCACGACTGGCAATCAGCCCCAGCATTTT.

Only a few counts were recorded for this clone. Here the CDR3 reads CASSFGGQGGNTIYF. As DNA, the CDR3 is TGTGCCAGCAGTTTTGGGGGACAGGGGGGAAACACCATATATTTT. The V and J genes are TRBV28 and TRBJ1-3, with TRBD1 matching over 10 bases. The CDR3 consists of 15 residues. Germline assignment: CDR1 MDHEN and CDR2 SYDVKM. Trimming removed 3 bases from V and 4 bases from J; junction bases left unmatched: 3. The full variable domain, its missing parts supplied by reference TRBV28 and TRBJ1-3, is DVKVTQSSRYLVKRTGEKVFLECVQDMDHENMFWYRQDPGLGLRLIYFSYDVKMKEKGDIPEGYSVSREKKERFSLILESASTNQTSMYLCASSFGGQGGNTIYFGEGSWLTVV.

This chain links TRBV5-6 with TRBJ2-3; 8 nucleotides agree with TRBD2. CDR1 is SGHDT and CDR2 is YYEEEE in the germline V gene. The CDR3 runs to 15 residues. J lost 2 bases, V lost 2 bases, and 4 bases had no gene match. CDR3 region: CASSFTSGLTDTQYF. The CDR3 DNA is TGTGCCAGCAGCTTCACTAGCGGTCTCACAGATACGCAGTATTTT.

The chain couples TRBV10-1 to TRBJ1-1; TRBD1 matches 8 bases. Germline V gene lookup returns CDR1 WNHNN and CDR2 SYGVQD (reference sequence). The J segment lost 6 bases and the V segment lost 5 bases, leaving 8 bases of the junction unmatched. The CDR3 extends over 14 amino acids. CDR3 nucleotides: TGCGCCAGCAGTTCCGGGACAGGTTGGGCTGAAGCTTTCTTT. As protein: CASSSGTGWAEAFF.

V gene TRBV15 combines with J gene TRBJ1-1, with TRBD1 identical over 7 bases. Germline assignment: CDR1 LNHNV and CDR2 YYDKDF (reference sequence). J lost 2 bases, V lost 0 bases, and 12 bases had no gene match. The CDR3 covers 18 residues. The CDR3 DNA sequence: TGTGCCACCAGCAGAGATCGACTTGTAGGACAGGCCAACACTGAAGCTTTCTTT. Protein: CATSRDRLVGQANTEAFF.

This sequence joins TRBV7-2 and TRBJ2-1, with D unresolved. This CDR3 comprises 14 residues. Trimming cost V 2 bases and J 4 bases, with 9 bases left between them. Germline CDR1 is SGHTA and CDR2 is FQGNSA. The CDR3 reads CASSLIPEYNEQFF. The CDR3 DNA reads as TGTGCCAGCAGCTTAATACCCGAGTACAATGAGCAGTTCTTC.

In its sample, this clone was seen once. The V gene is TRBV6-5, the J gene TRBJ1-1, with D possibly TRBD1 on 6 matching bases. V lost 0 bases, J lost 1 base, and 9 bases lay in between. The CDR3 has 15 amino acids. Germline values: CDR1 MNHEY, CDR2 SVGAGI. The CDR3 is CASSYSWTANTEAFF. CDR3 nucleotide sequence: TGTGCCAGCAGTTACTCATGGACAGCGAACACTGAAGCTTTCTTT.